This T cell receptor (beta chain) was sequenced in a study of OX40 agonist ivuxolimab in advanced cancers. About the study: As their treatment, patients were administered ivuxolimab, an agonistic anti-OX40 (CD134) antibody. Across the patients, intravenous ivuxolimab was delivered every 2 weeks at 0.01 to 10 mg/kg.

V was shortened by 6 bases and J by 1 base, with 12 bases between the two germline ends. This CDR3 region has 14 residues. Per the germline V gene, CDR1 is MGHRA and CDR2 is YSYEKL. TCRdb's table, derived via immunoSEQ multiplex PCR, lists solely in-frame clones and lacks some. The table includes some 55,000 clones, roughly three quarters detected once. Autoimmune disease history or systemic immunosuppression barred patients. The receptor comes from an adult with an advanced solid tumor such as melanoma, head and neck, liver or kidney cancer. V and J are TRBV4-1 and TRBJ2-5, with unresolved D. The sequences come from CD4+ or CD8+ T cells sorted from blood, collected in a trial of the OX40 agonist ivuxolimab. The DNA of the CDR3 is TGCGCCAGCAGACTGGACGGCGCCCAAGAGACCCAGTACTTC. Translating gives CASRLDGAQETQYF.